This T cell receptor beta chain was documented in a study of a mutant IDH1 vaccine in newly diagnosed glioma. This clone has just one count. Measured with immunoSEQ multiplex PCR; TCRdb has only the in-frame clones, and not every one. The table has tens of thousands of clones, more than 60% seen once. This sample's time point: baseline, week 1 (first vaccination visit). Indicated treatment: pre-vaccination baseline after standard-of-care therapy. Per germline, CDR1 MNHEY and CDR2 SVGAGI. V dropped 2 bases and J dropped 6 bases, with 12 bases sitting between them. The CDR3 is made up of 14 amino acids. The material was PBMCs, obtained from a glioma patient treated with radiotherapy, temozolomide or both. The chain employs TRBV6-5 and TRBJ2-3, with D perhaps matching TRBD2 (5 bases). The origin of this receptor is a woman aged 40 to 50 with glioma. CDR3 in amino acids: CASSYDYRADTQYF. CDR3 in DNA: TGTGCCAGCAGTTACGACTATCGGGCCGATACGCAGTATTTT.